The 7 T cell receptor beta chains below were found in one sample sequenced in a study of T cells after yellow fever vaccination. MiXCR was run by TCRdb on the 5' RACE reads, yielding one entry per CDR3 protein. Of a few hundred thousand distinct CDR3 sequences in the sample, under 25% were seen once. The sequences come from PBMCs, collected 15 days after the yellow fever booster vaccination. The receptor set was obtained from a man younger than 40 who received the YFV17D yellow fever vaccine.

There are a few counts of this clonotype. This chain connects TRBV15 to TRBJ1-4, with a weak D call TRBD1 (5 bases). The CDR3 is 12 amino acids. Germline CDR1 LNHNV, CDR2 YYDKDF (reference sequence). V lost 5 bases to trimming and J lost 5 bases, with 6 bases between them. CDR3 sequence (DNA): TGTGCCACCAGCGGGGCGAATGAAAAACTGTTTTTT. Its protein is CATSGANEKLFF. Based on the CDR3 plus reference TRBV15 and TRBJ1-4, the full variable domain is DAMVIQNPRYQVTQFGKPVTLSCSQTLNHNVMYWYQQKSSQAPKLLFHYYDKDFNNEADTPDNFQSRRPNTSFCFLDIRSPGLGDTAMYLCATSGANEKLFFGSGTQLSVL.

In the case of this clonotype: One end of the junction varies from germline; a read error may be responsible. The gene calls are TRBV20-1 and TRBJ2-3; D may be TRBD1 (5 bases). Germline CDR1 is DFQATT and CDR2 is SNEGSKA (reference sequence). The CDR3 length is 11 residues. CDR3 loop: CSARDPFRTLF. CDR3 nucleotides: TGCAGTGCTAGAGATCCCTTTAGGACACTTTTT.

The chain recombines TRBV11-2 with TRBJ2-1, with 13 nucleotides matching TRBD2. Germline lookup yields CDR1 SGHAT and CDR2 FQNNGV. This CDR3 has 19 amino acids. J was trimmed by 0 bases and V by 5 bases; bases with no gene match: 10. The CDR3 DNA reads TGTGCCAGCAGCAAAAGTGGACTAGCGGGGGCTAGCTCCTACAATGAGCAGTTCTTC. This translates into CASSKSGLAGASSYNEQFF.

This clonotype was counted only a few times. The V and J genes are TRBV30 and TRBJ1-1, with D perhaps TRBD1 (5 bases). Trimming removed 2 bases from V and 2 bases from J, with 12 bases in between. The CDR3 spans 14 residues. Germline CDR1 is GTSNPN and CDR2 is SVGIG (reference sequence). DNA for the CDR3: TGTGCCTGGAGTATGGGGGTGGAAAACACTGAAGCTTTCTTT. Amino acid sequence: CAWSMGVENTEAFF.

The CDR3 DNA is TGCAGCGTAGGACAGAAAACTACAAACATTCAGTACTTC. Its translation is CSVGQKTTNIQYF. This chain links TRBV29-1 with TRBJ2-4; D might be TRBD1 (6 bases). Trimming shortened V by 6 bases and J by 6 bases, and 15 bases separated the two germline ends. CDR3 size: 13 residues. The germline CDR1 and CDR2 sequences are SQVTM and ANQGSEA. The variable domain in full, completed from reference TRBV29-1 and TRBJ2-4, reads SAVISQKPSRDICQRGTSLTIQCQVDSQVTMMFWYRQQPGQSLTLIATANQGSEATYESGFVIDKFPISRPNLTFSTLTVSNMSPEDSSIYLCSVGQKTTNIQYFGAGTRLSVL.

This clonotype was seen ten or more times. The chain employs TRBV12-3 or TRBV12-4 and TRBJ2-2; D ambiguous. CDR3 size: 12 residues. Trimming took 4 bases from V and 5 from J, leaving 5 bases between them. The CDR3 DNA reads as TGTGCCAGCAGTTCGGCTACCGGGGAGCTGTTTTTT. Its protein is CASSSATGELFF.

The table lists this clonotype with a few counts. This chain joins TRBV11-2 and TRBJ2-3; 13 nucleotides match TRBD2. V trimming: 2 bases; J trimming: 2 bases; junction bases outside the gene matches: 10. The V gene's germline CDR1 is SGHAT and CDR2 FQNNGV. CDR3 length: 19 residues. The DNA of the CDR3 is TGTGCCAGCAGCTTACAGGTTGGACTAGCGGGAGCCGACACAGATACGCAGTATTTT. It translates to CASSLQVGLAGADTDTQYF.